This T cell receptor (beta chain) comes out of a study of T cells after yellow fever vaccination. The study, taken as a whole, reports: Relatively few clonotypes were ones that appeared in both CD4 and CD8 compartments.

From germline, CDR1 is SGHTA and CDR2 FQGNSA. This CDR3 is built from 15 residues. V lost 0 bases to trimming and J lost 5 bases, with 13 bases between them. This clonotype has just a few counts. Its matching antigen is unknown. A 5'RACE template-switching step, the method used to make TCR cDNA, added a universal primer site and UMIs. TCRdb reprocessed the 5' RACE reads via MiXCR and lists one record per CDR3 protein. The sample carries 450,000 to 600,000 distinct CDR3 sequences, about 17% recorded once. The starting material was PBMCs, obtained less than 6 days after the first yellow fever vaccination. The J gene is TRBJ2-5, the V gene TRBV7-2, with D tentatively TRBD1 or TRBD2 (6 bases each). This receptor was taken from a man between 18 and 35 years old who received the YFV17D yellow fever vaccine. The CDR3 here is CASSLARQGRETQYF. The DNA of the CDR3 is TGTGCCAGCAGCTTAGCGCGTCAGGGGAGGGAGACCCAGTACTTC. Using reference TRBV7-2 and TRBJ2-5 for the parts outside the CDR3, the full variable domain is GAGVSQSPSNKVTEKGKDVELRCDPISGHTALYWYRQSLGQGLEFLIYFQGNSAPDKSGLPSDRFSAERTGGSVSTLTIQRTQQEDSAVYLCASSLARQGRETQYFGPGTRLLVL.